The rows below give T cell receptor beta chains drawn from one sample of a study of blood T cell repertoires in COVID-19. The data were produced by immunoSEQ multiplex PCR, yet TCRdb's version contains in-frame clones alone and is incomplete. The sample contains around 300,000 clones, 83% of which appear only once. Input material: peripheral blood. The receptor set was obtained from a man aged 25 to 40 with active or convalescent COVID-19. The CDR3 runs from the conserved cysteine through the conserved F or W. D genes are given only for firm matches. Expanded clones are given a class, and other clones once, few, many or no size at all.

J gene | V gene | D gene | clone size | CDR3 protein | CDR3 DNA
TRBJ1-5 | TRBV5-5 | . | . | CASSLFQGPLYSNQPQHF | TGTGCCAGCAGCTTGTTCCAGGGCCCACTATATAGCAATCAGCCCCAGCATTTT
TRBJ1-3 | TRBV3-1/TRBV3-2 | . | . | CASSQEGGWGNTIYF | TGTGCCAGCAGCCAAGAGGGGGGTTGGGGAAACACCATATATTTT
TRBJ2-1 | TRBV19 | TRBD1 | . | CASSPPGQGVFYEQFF | TGTGCCAGTAGTCCGCCGGGACAGGGCGTGTTTTATGAGCAGTTCTTC
TRBJ2-5 | TRBV6-6 | . | . | CASSYSGAQYF | TGTGCCAGCAGTTACTCGGGAGCCCAGTACTTC
TRBJ2-7 | TRBV28 | TRBD2 | once | CASSFTGAGWLYEQYF | TGTGCCAGCAGTTTTACAGGAGCGGGGTGGCTGTACGAGCAGTACTTC
TRBJ2-7 | TRBV10-3 | . | . | CAISEIRGEEQYF | TGTGCCATCAGTGAAATCAGGGGAGAAGAGCAGTACTTC
TRBJ2-7 | TRBV11-3 | TRBD1 | once | CASSLGLQGGYEQYF | TGTGCCAGCAGCTTAGGGCTACAGGGGGGCTACGAGCAGTACTTC
TRBJ2-7 | TRBV11-3 | . | . | CAIISGQGAYEQYF | TGTGCCATCATCAGCGGGCAGGGAGCCTACGAGCAGTACTTC
TRBJ2-2 | TRBV9 | . | . | CASSSTSRGHSSHTGELFF | TGTGCCAGCAGCTCGACATCCCGAGGACACTCGTCGCACACCGGGGAGCTGTTTTTT
TRBJ2-1 | TRBV4-2 | TRBD2 | . | CASSPHRASGALRPYNEQFF | TGTGCCAGCAGCCCCCACCGGGCTAGCGGGGCCCTCCGCCCCTACAATGAGCAGTTCTTC
TRBJ1-2 | TRBV5-1 | . | . | CASSQAGSRHGYTF | TGCGCCAGCAGCCAGGCGGGCAGCCGGCATGGCTACACCTTC
TRBJ2-7 | TRBV30 | TRBD1 | . | CAWMTGYTYEQYF | TGTGCCTGGATGACAGGGTACACCTACGAGCAGTACTTC
TRBJ1-1 | TRBV7-2 | TRBD1 | . | CASSPTAGGTEAFF | TGTGCCAGCAGCCCGACGGCAGGGGGCACTGAAGCTTTCTTT
TRBJ2-1 | TRBV3-1/TRBV3-2 | TRBD2 | . | CASSPLRLAGGEQFF | TGTGCCAGCAGCCCCCTCCGACTAGCGGGAGGGGAGCAGTTCTTC
TRBJ2-2 | TRBV24-1 | TRBD2 | . | CATSDWRTSGNTGELFF | TGTGCCACCAGTGATTGGCGGACTAGCGGGAACACCGGGGAGCTGTTTTTT
TRBJ2-7 | TRBV9 | . | . | CASSVGLAGPQGQYF | TGTGCCAGCAGCGTCGGACTGGCGGGTCCTCAAGGGCAGTACTTC
TRBJ2-3 | TRBV5-1 | TRBD2 | . | CASRRTSGRWSTDTQYF | TGCGCCAGCAGAAGGACTAGCGGGAGATGGAGCACAGATACGCAGTATTTT
TRBJ1-6 | TRBV3-1/TRBV3-2 | . | . | CASSPNNRARGSPLHF | TGTGCCAGCAGCCCAAACAACCGGGCCCGGGGTTCACCCCTCCACTTT
TRBJ2-3 | TRBV5-1 | . | . | CASRLSTDTQYF | TGCGCCAGCAGACTCAGCACAGATACGCAGTATTTT
TRBJ2-5 | TRBV5-6 | TRBD2 | . | CASSQLAGIQETQYF | TGTGCCAGCAGTCAACTAGCGGGGATCCAAGAGACCCAGTACTTC
TRBJ1-2 | TRBV13 | TRBD1 | . | CASSLGGGTGVYGYTF | TGTGCCAGCAGCTTAGGGGGTGGGACAGGGGTCTATGGCTACACCTTC
TRBJ2-1 | TRBV11-3 | . | . | CASSDRGSGSSYNEQFF | TGTGCCAGCAGCGACCGGGGGTCAGGGTCCTCCTACAATGAGCAGTTCTTC
TRBJ1-5 | TRBV27 | . | once | CASSLRTGRSNQPQHF | TGTGCCAGCAGTTTGAGAACAGGTAGAAGCAATCAGCCCCAGCATTTT
TRBJ1-1 | TRBV6-5 | . | . | CASSPNLEQTEAFF | TGTGCCAGCAGCCCCAACTTAGAACAGACTGAAGCTTTCTTT
TRBJ2-3 | TRBV7-8 | TRBD2 | once | CASSLGTSGRTDTQYF | TGTGCCAGCAGCTTAGGGACTAGCGGTCGCACAGATACGCAGTATTTT
TRBJ2-2 | TRBV7-9 | TRBD2 | . | CASSLVASGGAWSTGELFF | TGTGCCAGCAGCTTAGTGGCTAGCGGGGGGGCCTGGAGCACCGGGGAGCTGTTTTTT
TRBJ2-1 | TRBV5-1 | TRBD2 | . | CASSYLAGGSNEQFF | TGCGCCAGCAGCTATCTAGCGGGAGGCAGCAATGAGCAGTTCTTC
TRBJ2-3 | TRBV3-1/TRBV3-2 | TRBD2 | . | CASSGGVHWRGDTQYF | TGTGCCAGCAGCGGGGGGGTCCATTGGAGGGGAGATACGCAGTATTTT
TRBJ2-1 | TRBV18 | . | . | CASSPPGKRSLHEQFF | TGTGCCAGCTCACCACCTGGGAAGCGGTCGCTACATGAGCAGTTCTTC
TRBJ2-1 | TRBV18 | TRBD1 | . | CVSSPGDRAYNEQFF | TGTGTCAGCTCACCGGGGGACAGGGCATACAATGAGCAGTTCTTC
TRBJ2-2 | TRBV7-2 | TRBD2 | . | CASSMTSGITGELFF | TGTGCCAGCAGCATGACTAGCGGGATAACCGGGGAGCTGTTTTTT
TRBJ1-5 | TRBV27 | . | . | CASSLWGQSSNQPQHF | TGTGCCAGCAGTTTATGGGGGCAGTCTAGCAATCAGCCCCAGCATTTT
TRBJ1-1 | TRBV7-9 | TRBD1 | . | CASIAGTGSSTEAFF | TGTGCCAGCATCGCAGGGACAGGGTCGAGCACTGAAGCTTTCTTT
TRBJ1-1 | TRBV28 | TRBD1 | . | CASTLQGLVAEAFF | TGTGCCAGCACCTTACAGGGGTTAGTCGCTGAAGCTTTCTTT
TRBJ1-1 | TRBV7-9 | . | . | CASRPRQGTLNTEAFF | TGTGCCAGCAGACCCCGGCAGGGGACCTTGAACACTGAAGCTTTCTTT
TRBJ1-2 | TRBV10-3 | . | . | CAITSQTATNYGYTF | TGTGCCATCACTAGTCAGACAGCTACTAACTATGGCTACACCTTC
TRBJ1-1 | TRBV7-8 | . | few | CASSLAPSTEAFF | TGTGCCAGCAGCTTAGCGCCGAGCACTGAAGCTTTCTTT
TRBJ2-2 | TRBV11-3 | TRBD1 | . | CASSYGQGDTGELFF | TGTGCCAGCAGCTACGGACAGGGGGACACCGGGGAGCTGTTTTTT
TRBJ1-4 | TRBV20-1 | . | . | CSAPEWEKLFF | TGCAGTGCTCCCGAGTGGGAAAAACTGTTTTTT
TRBJ2-2 | TRBV24-1 | TRBD1 | few | CATRQGGTGELFF | TGTGCCACCCGACAGGGGGGGACCGGGGAGCTGTTTTTT
TRBJ1-2 | TRBV6-2/TRBV6-3 | . | . | CASSVDRNYGYTF | TGTGCCAGCAGTGTAGACAGGAACTATGGCTACACCTTC